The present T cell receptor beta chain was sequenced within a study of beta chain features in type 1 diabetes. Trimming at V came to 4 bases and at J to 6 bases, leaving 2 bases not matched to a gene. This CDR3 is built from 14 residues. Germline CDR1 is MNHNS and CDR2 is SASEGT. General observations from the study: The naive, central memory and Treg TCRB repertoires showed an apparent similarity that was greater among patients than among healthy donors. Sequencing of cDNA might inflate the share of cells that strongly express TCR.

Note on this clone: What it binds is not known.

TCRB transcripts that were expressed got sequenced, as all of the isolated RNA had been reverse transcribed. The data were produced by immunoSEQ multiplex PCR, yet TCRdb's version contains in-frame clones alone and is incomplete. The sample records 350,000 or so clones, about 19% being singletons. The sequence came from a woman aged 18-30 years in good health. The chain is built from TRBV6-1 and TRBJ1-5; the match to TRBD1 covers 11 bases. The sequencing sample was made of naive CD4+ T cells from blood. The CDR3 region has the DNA TGTGCCAGCAGTGCGGGACAGGGGGTTCAGCCCCAGCATTTT. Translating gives CASSAGQGVQPQHF.